These T cell receptor beta chains were read from a single sample in a study of OX40 agonist ivuxolimab in advanced cancers. Sequencing was performed with immunoSEQ multiplex PCR; in TCRdb, only in-frame clones are kept and a portion is missing. The sample lists approximately 60,000 clones; over 75% were seen once. Sequenced material: CD4+ or CD8+ T cells sorted from blood, taken in a trial of the OX40 agonist ivuxolimab. All receptors derive from an adult with an advanced solid tumor such as melanoma, head and neck, liver or kidney cancer. CDR3s include the opening cysteine and the closing phenylalanine or tryptophan. A D gene is named only where the DNA matches it firmly. Some rows mark clone size as missing; the rest say once, few, many or name a class of expanded clone.

d_call	j_call	v_call	clone_size	cdr3_aa	cdr3_nt
-	TRBJ2-1	TRBV2	-	CASRQGLDNEQFF	TGTGCCAGCAGACAGGGTCTGGACAATGAGCAGTTCTTC
-	TRBJ1-6	TRBV5-1	-	CASSRTPENSPLHF	TGCGCCAGCTCACGGACCCCTGAGAATTCACCCCTCCACTTT
TRBD2	TRBJ2-7	TRBV5-1	-	CASSLGSSGGYEQYF	TGCGCCAGCAGCTTGGGCTCTAGCGGAGGCTACGAGCAGTACTTC
-	TRBJ2-5	TRBV23-1	-	CASKRETQYF	TGCGCCAGCAAACGGGAGACCCAGTACTTC
TRBD2	TRBJ2-4	TRBV7-2	-	CASSILAGGNIQYF	TGTGCCAGCAGCATACTAGCGGGGGGAAACATTCAGTACTTC
TRBD2	TRBJ2-5	TRBV5-4	-	CASSSPSGLQETQYF	TGTGCCAGCAGCTCTCCTAGCGGGCTTCAAGAGACCCAGTACTTC
-	TRBJ2-7	TRBV7-2	-	CASSSSGIYEQYF	TGTGCCAGCAGCAGCTCAGGGATCTACGAGCAGTACTTC
-	TRBJ2-1	TRBV6-1	-	CASGGQGKFF	TGTGCCAGCGGCGGGCAGGGAAAATTCTTC
-	TRBJ2-2	TRBV6-5	-	CASSKTGELFF	TGTGCCAGCAGCAAAACAGGGGAGCTGTTTTTT
TRBD1	TRBJ1-5	TRBV28	once	CASSRTGFSQPQHF	TGTGCCAGCAGTAGGACAGGGTTCAGTCAGCCCCAGCATTTT
TRBD2	TRBJ2-1	TRBV11-3	-	CASSLDPTGLADNEQFF	TGTGCCAGCAGCTTAGACCCAACGGGACTAGCGGATAATGAGCAGTTCTTC
-	TRBJ1-3	TRBV4-1	-	CASSQAVDGHSGNTIYF	TGCGCCAGCAGCCAAGCGGTCGACGGTCACTCTGGAAACACCATATATTTT
-	TRBJ1-2	TRBV19	-	CASSLRDSLYGYTF	TGTGCCAGTAGTTTAAGGGACTCACTCTATGGCTACACCTTC
TRBD1	TRBJ2-7	TRBV11-2	-	CASSAPGQGTYEQYF	TGTGCCAGCAGCGCGCCGGGACAGGGAACCTACGAGCAGTACTTC
TRBD1	TRBJ2-7	TRBV5-1	-	CASSTGTASYEQYF	TGCGCCAGCAGCACCGGGACAGCTTCCTACGAGCAGTACTTC
TRBD2	TRBJ2-3	TRBV4-3	once	CASSQARLAGSPSTDTQYF	TGCGCCAGCAGCCAAGCAAGACTAGCGGGGTCCCCTAGCACAGATACGCAGTATTTT
TRBD2	TRBJ2-1	TRBV18	-	CASSPPGLAIEQFF	TGTGCCAGCTCACCTCCGGGACTAGCGATTGAGCAGTTCTTC
-	TRBJ2-3	TRBV2	-	CASSEEDTQYF	TGTGCCAGCAGTGAAGAAGATACGCAGTATTTT
-	TRBJ2-5	TRBV28	-	CASTTYRQGRETQYF	TGTGCCAGCACTACCTACCGCCAGGGGAGGGAGACCCAGTACTTC
-	TRBJ2-1	TRBV15	-	CATSRDVGDEQFF	TGTGCCACCAGCAGAGATGTGGGTGATGAGCAGTTCTTC
-	TRBJ2-5	TRBV14	-	CASSQDETQYF	TGTGCCAGCAGCCAAGATGAGACCCAGTACTTC
-	TRBJ2-7	TRBV11-1	-	CASSFSEGPSYEQYF	TGTGCCAGCAGCTTTTCGGAGGGGCCCTCCTACGAGCAGTACTTC
-	TRBJ2-5	TRBV6-5	-	CASSPSHGAETQYF	TGTGCCAGCAGTCCCTCCCATGGTGCGGAGACCCAGTACTTC
TRBD2	TRBJ2-1	TRBV30	-	CAWSVRTSGSGSYNEQFF	TGTGCCTGGAGTGTACGGACTAGCGGGAGTGGGTCCTACAATGAGCAGTTCTTC
-	TRBJ2-7	TRBV9	-	CASSPSPYEQYF	TGTGCCAGCAGCCCCTCCCCCTACGAGCAGTACTTC
-	TRBJ1-1	TRBV6-5	-	CASRFPGPNTEAFF	TGTGCCAGCAGGTTCCCGGGGCCGAACACTGAAGCTTTCTTT
-	TRBJ1-2	TRBV7-9	-	CASSLEGNYGYTF	TGTGCCAGCAGCTTAGAGGGGAACTATGGCTACACCTTC
-	TRBJ1-1	TRBV6-1	once	CASSEALSEAFF	TGTGCCAGCAGTGAAGCGCTCTCTGAAGCTTTCTTT
-	TRBJ2-7	TRBV18	-	CASSELKRSEQYF	TGTGCCAGCTCGGAGTTGAAGCGCTCCGAGCAGTACTTC
-	TRBJ1-2	TRBV29-1	-	CSVEGAIGGAGYTF	TGCAGCGTTGAAGGGGCCATTGGCGGGGCTGGCTACACCTTC
-	TRBJ2-1	TRBV5-1	-	CASVRSGGSYNEQFF	TGCGCCAGCGTCCGTTCAGGCGGTTCCTACAATGAGCAGTTCTTC
-	TRBJ1-1	TRBV6-6	-	CASSYSMGTEAFF	TGTGCCAGCAGTTACTCCATGGGCACTGAAGCTTTCTTT
TRBD2	TRBJ2-5	TRBV4-2	-	CASSQKLLSGAYQETQYF	TGTGCCAGCAGCCAAAAACTTTTGAGCGGGGCGTACCAAGAGACCCAGTACTTC